This passage covers 2 T cell receptor beta chains from one sample sequenced in a study of blood T cell repertoires in COVID-19. TCRdb's table, derived via immunoSEQ multiplex PCR, lists solely in-frame clones and lacks some. The sample carries tens of thousands of clones, roughly 91% recorded once. The sample comprised peripheral blood. The receptors were gathered from a human donor in a cohort sampled during active COVID-19.

The chain combines TRBV27 with TRBJ2-1, with TRBD2 as a possible D gene (5 bases). Germline CDR1 is MNHEY and CDR2 is SMNVEV (reference sequence). Trimming stripped 2 bases from V and 5 bases from J, with 10 bases between. This CDR3 contains 14 residues. CDR3 nucleotide sequence: TGTGCCAGCAGTTTAGAGGTAGCGAACAATGAGCAGTTCTTC. It is translated as CASSLEVANNEQFF.

This clone was found a few times. V gene TRBV28 combines with J gene TRBJ2-7; D remains ambiguous. The CDR3 has 12 amino acids. The V gene's germline CDR1 is MDHEN and CDR2 SYDVKM. V dropped 2 bases and J dropped 6 bases, with 8 bases sitting between them. The CDR3 DNA sequence: TGTGCCAGCAGTTTAGAGAGCCCCGAGCAGTACTTC. Translating gives CASSLESPEQYF.